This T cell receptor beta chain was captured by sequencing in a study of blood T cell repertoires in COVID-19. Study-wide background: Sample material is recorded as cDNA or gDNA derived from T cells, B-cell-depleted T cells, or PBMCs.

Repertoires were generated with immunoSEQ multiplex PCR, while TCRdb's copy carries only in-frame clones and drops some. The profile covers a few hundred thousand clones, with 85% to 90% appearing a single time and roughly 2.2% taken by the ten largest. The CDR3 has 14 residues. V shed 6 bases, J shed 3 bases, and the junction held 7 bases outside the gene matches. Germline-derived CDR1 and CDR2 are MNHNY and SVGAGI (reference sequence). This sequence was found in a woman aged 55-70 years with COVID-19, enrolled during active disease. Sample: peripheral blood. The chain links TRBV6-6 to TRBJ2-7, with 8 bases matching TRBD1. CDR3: CASRTMDRVYEQYF. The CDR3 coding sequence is TGTGCCAGCAGAACGATGGACAGGGTCTACGAGCAGTACTTC.